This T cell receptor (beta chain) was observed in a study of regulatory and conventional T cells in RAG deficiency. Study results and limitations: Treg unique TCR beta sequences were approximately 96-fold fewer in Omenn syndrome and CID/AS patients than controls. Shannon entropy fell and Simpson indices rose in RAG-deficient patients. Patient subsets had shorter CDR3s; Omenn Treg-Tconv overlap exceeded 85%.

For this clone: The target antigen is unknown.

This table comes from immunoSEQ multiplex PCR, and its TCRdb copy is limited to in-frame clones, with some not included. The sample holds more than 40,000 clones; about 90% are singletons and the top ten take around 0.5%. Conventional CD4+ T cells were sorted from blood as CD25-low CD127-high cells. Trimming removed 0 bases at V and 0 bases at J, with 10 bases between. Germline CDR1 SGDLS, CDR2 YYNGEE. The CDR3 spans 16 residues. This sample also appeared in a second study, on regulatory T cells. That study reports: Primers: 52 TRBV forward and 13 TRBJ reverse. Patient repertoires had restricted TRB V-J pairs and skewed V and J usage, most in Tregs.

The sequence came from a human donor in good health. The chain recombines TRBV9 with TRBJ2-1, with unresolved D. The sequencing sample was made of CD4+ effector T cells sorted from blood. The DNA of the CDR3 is TGTGCCAGCAGCGTAGTGGTGAAAAGCTCCTACAATGAGCAGTTCTTC. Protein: CASSVVVKSSYNEQFF.